The 22 T cell receptor beta chains presented below share a single source sample, sequenced in a study of cytomegalovirus exposure and HLA in healthy donors (dated by TCRdb to 2016 to 2017). Libraries were made using the immunoSEQ multiplex PCR assay. The multiplex PCR relied on a mix of 60 forward primers for TCR Vbeta segments and 13 reverse primers for TCR Jbeta segments. Held by TCRdb, this immuneACCESS table contains in-frame sequences only and omits some clones. Under half of the omission traces to an unresolved V gene where checked; the cause of the rest is unknown. The sample yields a few hundred thousand clones; around 89% were counted once. Over 0.95% of the sample is held by the ten biggest clonotypes. The sequenced sample was PBMCs. Source of these receptors: a woman under 30 in good health and CMV-seronegative.

This rearrangement joins TRBV7-9 to TRBJ2-2; D is unclear. V was clipped by 6 bases and J by 6 bases, with 11 bases between them. The CDR3 covers 13 residues. The germline CDR1 and CDR2 sequences are SEHNR and FQNEAQ (reference sequence). This CDR3 is CASSLLEAGELFF. As DNA, the CDR3 is TGTGCCAGCAGTCTTCTAGAGGCCGGGGAGCTGTTTTTT.

This clone was counted a few times. V usage is TRBV14 and J usage is TRBJ2-7; tentative D call: TRBD2 (5 bases). Germline values: CDR1 SGHDN, CDR2 FVKESK. The CDR3 contains 13 residues. Trimming removed 4 bases from V and 7 bases from J, with 14 bases in between. The CDR3 loop reads CASSLFYGGEQYF. In DNA, the CDR3 is TGTGCCAGCAGCCTTTTTTATGGCGGGGAGCAGTACTTC.

For the CDR3, the DNA is TGTGCCAGCAGCTTGTCAGGCAGCCAAGAGACCCAGTACTTC. It codes for CASSLSGSQETQYF. The chain combines TRBV5-6 with TRBJ2-5; D uncertain. This CDR3 has 14 residues. Trimming removed 1 base at V and 1 base at J, with 8 bases between. Germline CDR1 SGHDT, CDR2 YYEEEE. The complete variable domain, with remaining parts taken from reference TRBV5-6 and TRBJ2-5, reads DAGVTQSPTHLIKTRGQQVTLRCSPKSGHDTVSWYQQALGQGPQFIFQYYEEEERQRGNFPDRFSGHQFPNYSSELNVNALLLGDSALYLCASSLSGSQETQYFGPGTRLLVL.

In DNA, the CDR3 is TGCGCCAGCAGCCACGTCGGAGACTATGGCTACACCTTC. Protein product: CASSHVGDYGYTF. The chain uses TRBV4-1 and TRBJ1-2; unclear D gene. The V end was cut by 3 bases, the J end by 3 bases, with 8 bases between. The CDR3 is 13 residues long. In germline, CDR1 is MGHRA, CDR2 YSYEKL.

The rearrangement uses TRBV13 and TRBJ2-7; 9 bases agree with TRBD1. The V and J ends lost 4 bases and 0 bases, in that order; junction bases with no gene match: 4. Germline loops: CDR1 PRHDT, CDR2 FYEKMQ (reference sequence). The CDR3 runs 15 residues. CDR3 sequence reads: CASSYLTGGSYEQYF. The CDR3 nucleotides read TGTGCCAGCAGCTACCTGACAGGGGGCTCCTACGAGCAGTACTTC.

The sample holds one count of this clone. The chain is built from TRBV6-1 and TRBJ1-5; D not certain. This CDR3 is 13 amino acids long. Trimming took off 7 bases at V and 5 bases at J, with 12 bases between the two ends. Germline CDR1 reads MNHNS; CDR2 reads SASEGT. The CDR3 DNA sequence: TGTGCCAGCAATACTTTCGGGGATCAGCCCCAGCATTTT. Its protein is CASNTFGDQPQHF.

The V and J genes are TRBV5-4 and TRBJ2-2, with 12 bases fitting TRBD2. Germline CDR1 and CDR2: SGHNT and YYREEE (reference sequence). This CDR3 contains 15 residues. Trimming cost V 7 bases and J 3 bases; bases outside gene matches: 4. The CDR3, as DNA: TGTGCCAGCGCTAGCGGGAGGGGACACACCGGGGAGCTGTTTTTT. Protein product: CASASGRGHTGELFF.

J is TRBJ1-5 and V is TRBV25-1, with a tentative D call TRBD1 (5 bases). This CDR3 is built from 16 residues. Germline values: CDR1 MGHDK, CDR2 SYGVNS. V was cut by 1 base and J by 2 bases, with 12 bases left in between. This CDR3 is CASSESGFGGNQPQHF. CDR3 sequence (DNA): TGTGCCAGCAGTGAATCAGGGTTTGGAGGCAATCAGCCCCAGCATTTT.

Concerning this clone itself: A read error may account for a junction end that differs from germline. J is TRBJ1-1 and V is TRBV2; D gene ambiguous. The CDR3 contains 14 residues. Germline CDR1 is SNHLY and CDR2 is FYNNEI. The CDR3, as DNA: TGTGCCAGCCCAAGGAAGAGGGAGAACGCTGAAGCTTTCTTT. Protein sequence: CASPRKRENAEAFF.

The chain carries TRBV4-1 and TRBJ2-3, with 8 bases aligning to TRBD2. With 6 bases clipped from V and 3 bases from J, the junction kept 8 bases outside the gene matches. CDR1 is MGHRA and CDR2 is YSYEKL in the germline V gene. The CDR3 covers 15 residues. The CDR3 sequence: CASRPFTGGTDTQYF. Here the CDR3 DNA reads TGCGCCAGCAGACCGTTTACGGGGGGGACAGATACGCAGTATTTT.

This clone was detected a few times. The chain couples TRBV9 to TRBJ2-7; D is undetermined. The length of the CDR3 is 13 residues. V was shortened by 0 bases and J by 6 bases, with 10 bases between the two germline ends. CDR1 SGDLS and CDR2 YYNGEE come from the germline V gene. As DNA, the CDR3 is TGTGCCAGCAGCGTAGTTTTAGCTGGCGAGCAGTACTTC. Encoded protein: CASSVVLAGEQYF.

J is TRBJ1-2 and V is TRBV7-9; 8 nucleotides align to TRBD1. This CDR3 spans 14 amino acids. In germline, CDR1 is SEHNR, CDR2 FQNEAQ (reference sequence). V was pared by 4 bases and J by 4 bases, with 5 bases of the junction left unmatched. CDR3 nucleotides: TGTGCCAGCAGCTATAGGACAGGGTCCTATGGCTACACCTTC. Its protein is CASSYRTGSYGYTF.

In DNA form, the CDR3 reads TGTGCCAGCAGCTTTAGCTCCTTCCCCAACTATGGCTACACCTTC. Its translation: CASSFSSFPNYGYTF. The J gene is TRBJ1-2, the V gene TRBV11-3; D is unresolved. The germline V gene encodes CDR1 SGHNT and CDR2 YENEEA. The CDR3 loop spans 15 amino acids. Trimming cost V 3 bases and J 2 bases, with 13 bases left between them.

The chain carries TRBV27 and TRBJ2-1, with a possible D match to TRBD2 (6 bases). V lost 3 bases and J 9 bases, leaving 12 bases between the germline ends. Germline CDR1 reads MNHEY; CDR2 reads SMNVEV (reference sequence). CDR3 size: 13 residues. CDR3 sequence: CASSLSLAPEQFF. Here the CDR3 DNA reads TGTGCCAGCAGTTTGTCTCTAGCGCCTGAGCAGTTCTTC.

J is TRBJ2-7 and V is TRBV5-6, with 7 bases identical to TRBD2. CDR3 length: 14 amino acids. Germline loops: CDR1 SGHDT, CDR2 YYEEEE. V lost 1 base, J lost 2 bases, and 3 bases stayed unmatched. The CDR3 loop is CASSLSGITYEQYF. The CDR3 region has the DNA TGTGCCAGCAGCTTGAGCGGGATCACCTACGAGCAGTACTTC. The full variable domain, rest sourced from reference TRBV5-6 and TRBJ2-7, is DAGVTQSPTHLIKTRGQQVTLRCSPKSGHDTVSWYQQALGQGPQFIFQYYEEEERQRGNFPDRFSGHQFPNYSSELNVNALLLGDSALYLCASSLSGITYEQYFGPGTRLTVT.

The chain carries TRBV6-6 and TRBJ2-5; D is perhaps TRBD2 (5 bases). Germline CDR1 reads MNHNY; CDR2 reads SVGAGI (reference sequence). V lost 5 bases and J 2 bases, leaving 12 bases between the germline ends. The CDR3 spans 14 residues. The CDR3 bases are TGTGCCAGCAGTGTTCTAGCCGGACAAGAGACCCAGTACTTC. It is translated as CASSVLAGQETQYF.

The CDR3 protein is CASSPLGQGYEQYF. DNA of the CDR3: TGTGCCAGCTCACCGCTGGGACAGGGGTACGAGCAGTACTTC. The genes are TRBV18 and TRBJ2-7, with 10 bases fitting TRBD1. V trimming: 3 bases; J trimming: 4 bases; junction bases outside the gene matches: 3. Germline lookup yields CDR1 KGHSH and CDR2 LQKENI. The CDR3 runs to 14 residues.

V gene TRBV19 combines with J gene TRBJ1-1, with unresolved D. Germline CDR1 and CDR2: LNHDA and SQIVND (reference sequence). V was cut by 4 bases and J by 0 bases, with 9 bases left in between. The CDR3 runs to 14 residues. Here the CDR3 reads CASSTGIMNTEAFF. The CDR3 DNA reads as TGTGCCAGTAGTACAGGAATTATGAACACTGAAGCTTTCTTT.

The V gene is TRBV7-8, the J gene TRBJ2-2, with D perhaps TRBD2 (6 bases). Trimming left V 1 base short and J 7 bases short, with 16 bases between. Looked up from germline, CDR1 is SGHVS and CDR2 is FQNEAQ. The CDR3 extends over 16 amino acids. The CDR3 is CASSLGAGPAHGELFF. The CDR3 DNA reads as TGTGCCAGCAGCTTAGGTGCGGGACCCGCTCACGGGGAGCTGTTTTTT.

J is TRBJ1-4 and V is TRBV18, with no clear D. Germline loops: CDR1 KGHSH, CDR2 LQKENI. The CDR3 sequence is 13 residues long. Deletions cut 8 bases from V and 8 bases from J, with 15 bases between. CDR3 nucleotide sequence: TGTGCCAGCACCCCCCACGTTCGGGAAAAACTGTTTTTT. Residues: CASTPHVREKLFF.

The table lists this clone with a count of one. CDR3 nucleotide sequence: TGTGCCAGCAGCTCAGACAACTCTGGGGCCAACGTCCTGACTTTC. It is translated as CASSSDNSGANVLTF. This sequence joins TRBV7-2 and TRBJ2-6; no firm D call. The CDR3 contains 15 residues. In germline, CDR1 is SGHTA, CDR2 FQGNSA. V was shortened by 4 bases and J by 0 bases, with 7 bases between the two germline ends.

The V and J genes are TRBV6-6 and TRBJ2-7, with a tentative D call TRBD1 (5 bases). The V gene lost 7 bases and the J gene lost 4 bases, with 14 bases spanning the gap. CDR3 length: 13 amino acids. Germline CDR1 is MNHNY and CDR2 is SVGAGI (reference sequence). The CDR3 spells CASTPGQNYEQYF. Here the CDR3 DNA reads TGTGCCAGCACCCCCGGACAAAATTACGAGCAGTACTTC.